These 24 T cell receptor beta chains were sequenced from one sample in a study of blood T cell repertoires in COVID-19. The protocol was immunoSEQ multiplex PCR, while the TCRdb copy is restricted to in-frame clones and leaves out a portion. The sample contains 120,000 or so clones, around nine tenths of which appear only once. The specimen was peripheral blood. The source of these receptors is a human donor in a cohort sampled during active COVID-19.

This rearrangement joins TRBV5-1 to TRBJ1-4, with TRBD1 matching over 8 bases. CDR3 length: 15 residues. Germline CDR1 reads SGHRS; CDR2 reads YFSETQ. The ends lost 2 bases at V and 0 bases at J; junction bases unmatched: 0. The CDR3 spells CASSLQGATNEKLFF. The CDR3 DNA reads as TGCGCCAGCAGCTTACAGGGGGCAACTAATGAAAAACTGTTTTTT. Based on the CDR3 plus reference TRBV5-1 and TRBJ1-4, the full variable domain is KAGVTQTPRYLIKTRGQQVTLSCSPISGHRSVSWYQQTPGQGLQFLFEYFSETQRNKGNFPGRFSGRQFSNSRSEMNVSTLELGDSALYLCASSLQGATNEKLFFGSGTQLSVL.

The chain employs TRBV19 and TRBJ1-2; no clear D. Germline V lookup: CDR1 LNHDA, CDR2 SQIVND (reference sequence). CDR3 length: 12 residues. V dropped 4 bases and J dropped 8 bases, with 11 bases sitting between them. The CDR3 sequence: CASSNRLGGYTF. In DNA, the CDR3 is TGTGCCAGTAGTAATCGCCTCGGGGGCTACACCTTC.

This clone is medium-sized by share. This chain joins TRBV7-9 and TRBJ1-1; possible D gene TRBD1, 6 bases. V dropped 5 bases and J dropped 6 bases, with 16 bases sitting between them. This CDR3 has 14 amino acids. Germline CDR1 and CDR2: SEHNR and FQNEAQ (reference sequence). DNA of the CDR3: TGTGCCAGCAGCCCTCACAGGGAGGGGGCTGAAGCTTTCTTT. Translation gives CASSPHREGAEAFF.

This clone occurred a few times. The genes are TRBV7-2 and TRBJ1-5, with a tentative D call TRBD1 (6 bases). V dropped 2 bases and J dropped 7 bases, with 12 bases sitting between them. CDR3 length: 14 residues. The germline V gene has CDR1 SGHTA and CDR2 FQGNSA. CDR3 residues: CASSLKWGHQPQHF. The CDR3 nucleotides read TGTGCCAGCAGCTTAAAATGGGGGCACCAGCCCCAGCATTTT. Drawing the rest from reference TRBV7-2 and TRBJ1-5, the complete variable domain is GAGVSQSPSNKVTEKGKDVELRCDPISGHTALYWYRQSLGQGLEFLIYFQGNSAPDKSGLPSDRFSAERTGGSVSTLTIQRTQQEDSAVYLCASSLKWGHQPQHFGDGTRLSIL.

This chain links TRBV10-1 with TRBJ2-7, with TRBD1 as a possible D gene (6 bases). CDR3 length: 14 residues. V was clipped by 2 bases and J by 2 bases, with 10 bases between them. Germline CDR1 is WNHNN and CDR2 is SYGVQD (reference sequence). CDR3 DNA sequence: TGCGCCAGCAGTGAGGGGGGCAGGGCCTACGAGCAGTACTTC. This translates into CASSEGGRAYEQYF.

This rearrangement joins TRBV6-5 to TRBJ1-2, with 9 bases matching TRBD1. V lost 0 bases, J lost 7 bases, and 9 bases stayed unmatched. Germline values: CDR1 MNHEY, CDR2 SVGAGI. There are 16 residues in the CDR3. In DNA form, the CDR3 reads TGTGCCAGCAGTTACTCGACTTCGGGACAGGGTATTGGCTACACCTTC. This gives the protein CASSYSTSGQGIGYTF.

The chain has TRBV3-1 (or the pseudogene TRBV3-2) and TRBJ1-6; TRBD1 agrees at 10 bases. The CDR3 sequence is 15 residues long. CDR1 is LGHDT and CDR2 is YNNKEL in the germline V gene (reference sequence). The V and J ends lost 4 bases and 5 bases, in that order; junction bases with no gene match: 2. The CDR3 protein is CASSRGTGDNSPLHF. CDR3 coding DNA: TGTGCCAGCAGCCGTGGGACAGGGGATAATTCACCCCTCCACTTT.

V gene TRBV7-6 combines with J gene TRBJ2-7; D is perhaps TRBD1 (6 bases). Germline V gene lookup returns CDR1 SGHVS and CDR2 FNYEAQ. This CDR3 region has 15 residues. Trimming left V 3 bases short and J 2 bases short, with 14 bases between. The CDR3 here is CASSLTQGSAYEQYF. The CDR3 DNA follows: TGTGCCAGCAGCTTGACTCAGGGGTCCGCCTACGAGCAGTACTTC.

The chain links TRBV5-6 to TRBJ1-4; TRBD1 might be the D (5 bases). CDR3 size: 14 residues. CDR1 and CDR2 (germline): SGHDT, YYEEEE. Trimming stripped 4 bases from V and 7 bases from J, with 14 bases between. CDR3 sequence reads: CASSPAAQGEKLFF. In DNA form, the CDR3 reads TGTGCCAGCAGCCCGGCGGCCCAGGGTGAAAAACTGTTTTTT.

J is TRBJ1-6 and V is TRBV30; D call uncertain. The CDR3 contains 13 residues. Germline V gives CDR1 GTSNPN, CDR2 SVGIG (reference sequence). Trimming removed 4 bases at V and 8 bases at J, with 12 bases between. CDR3 loop: CAWKREWDSPLHF. CDR3 coding DNA: TGTGCCTGGAAACGGGAGTGGGATTCACCCCTCCACTTT.

V usage is TRBV27 and J usage is TRBJ2-4; 14 positions agree with TRBD2. Germline CDR1 reads MNHEY; CDR2 reads SMNVEV (reference sequence). Trimming removed 5 bases from V and 0 bases from J; junction bases left unmatched: 9. The CDR3 totals 19 residues. The CDR3 loop is CASSPGLAGASLAKNIQYF. The CDR3 region has the DNA TGTGCCAGCAGTCCGGGACTAGCGGGGGCAAGTCTAGCCAAAAACATTCAGTACTTC.

This clone was recorded only once. V usage is TRBV6-2 or TRBV6-3 and J usage is TRBJ2-7; a weak D match, TRBD1 (6 bases). CDR1 is MNHEY and CDR2 is SVGEGT in the germline V gene. V lost 0 bases and J 5 bases, leaving 11 bases between the germline ends. The CDR3 extends over 14 amino acids. The CDR3 coding sequence is TGTGCCAGCAGTTACTCAGACAGGATGAACGAGCAGTACTTC. It encodes CASSYSDRMNEQYF.

The genes are TRBV7-9 and TRBJ2-3; TRBD1 matches 9 bases. The V gene end was trimmed by 5 bases and the J gene end by 2 bases; junction bases not matched to a gene: 2. The CDR3 length is 14 residues. Per germline, CDR1 SEHNR and CDR2 FQNEAQ (reference sequence). The CDR3 is CASSRDRDTDTQYF. CDR3 bases: TGTGCCAGCAGCCGGGACAGGGACACAGATACGCAGTATTTT.

This rearrangement joins TRBV5-1 to TRBJ2-2, with 8 bases that match TRBD1. Unmatched junction bases numbered 7, after V lost 2 bases and J lost 7 bases. Germline V gene data show CDR1 as SGHRS and CDR2 as YFSETQ. The CDR3 extends over 15 amino acids. The CDR3 spells CASSFMQGAGGELFF. Here the CDR3 DNA reads TGCGCCAGCAGCTTTATGCAGGGGGCCGGCGGGGAGCTGTTTTTT.

The chain joins TRBV5-1 to TRBJ2-2; D not certain. CDR1 is SGHRS and CDR2 is YFSETQ in the germline V gene. V lost 4 bases to trimming and J lost 5 bases, with 6 bases between them. The CDR3 loop spans 12 amino acids. CDR3 sequence: CASSPQTGELFF. CDR3 coding DNA: TGCGCCAGCAGCCCCCAAACCGGGGAGCTGTTTTTT.

V is TRBV7-2 and J is TRBJ2-5; D might be TRBD2 (6 bases). Germline values: CDR1 SGHTA, CDR2 FQGNSA. V gave up 6 bases and J gave up 7 bases, with 15 bases separating them. The CDR3 spans 13 residues. In DNA, the CDR3 is TGTGCCAGCAGAGAACCCACCGGGGGGACCCAGTACTTC. It codes for CASREPTGGTQYF.

The V and J genes are TRBV27 and TRBJ2-4, with TRBD1 as a possible D gene (6 bases). Trimming removed 2 bases from V and 6 bases from J, with 11 bases in between. CDR3 size: 14 residues. Germline loops: CDR1 MNHEY, CDR2 SMNVEV (reference sequence). CDR3 loop: CASSLMGAPNIQYF. CDR3 in DNA: TGTGCCAGCAGTTTAATGGGGGCTCCAAACATTCAGTACTTC.

This chain joins TRBV27 and TRBJ2-7; 10 nucleotides match TRBD2. This CDR3 contains 15 residues. Losses at the gene ends were 3 bases for V and 2 bases for J; bases not matched to a gene: 4. The germline CDR1 and CDR2 sequences are MNHEY and SMNVEV (reference sequence). In DNA form, the CDR3 reads TGTGCCAGCAGTTTTGGAGCGGGAGGGACCTACGAGCAGTACTTC. Translation gives CASSFGAGGTYEQYF.

The chain has TRBV3-1 (or the pseudogene TRBV3-2) and TRBJ2-7; a weak D match, TRBD1 (5 bases). CDR1 and CDR2 (germline): LGHDT, YNNKEL (reference sequence). Trimming left V 1 base short and J 2 bases short, with 9 bases between. This CDR3 has 14 residues. Here the CDR3 DNA reads TGTGCCAGCAGCCAAGGGGTACAGGCCTACGAGCAGTACTTC. This sequence encodes CASSQGVQAYEQYF.

This clone was counted once. The V and J genes are TRBV6-6 and TRBJ1-4, with D possibly matching TRBD1 (5 bases). V was cut by 4 bases and J by 10 bases, with 13 bases left in between. CDR1 and CDR2 (germline): MNHNY, SVGAGI (reference sequence). The CDR3 contains 13 residues. DNA for the CDR3: TGTGCCAGCAGTTTGGGACGGAGGGCAAAACTGTTTTTT. This codes for CASSLGRRAKLFF.

This chain joins TRBV20-1 and TRBJ2-3; 10 bases are shared with TRBD1. With 3 bases clipped from V and 1 base from J, the junction kept 4 bases outside the gene matches. The germline V gene encodes CDR1 DFQATT and CDR2 SNEGSKA (reference sequence). CDR3 length: 15 amino acids. The CDR3 sequence is CSASKGTGGTDTQYF. DNA of the CDR3: TGCAGTGCTAGTAAGGGGACAGGGGGCACAGATACGCAGTATTTT.

With respect to this clone: Different DNA sequences within this sample yield the same CDR3. The chain combines TRBV9 with TRBJ2-5; D might be TRBD1 (6 bases). Trimming left V 2 bases short and J 0 bases short, with 8 bases between. CDR1 and CDR2 (germline): SGDLS, YYNGEE. The CDR3 is 14 amino acids. CDR3 sequence reads: CASSVGQNQETQYF. The CDR3 nucleotides are TGTGCCAGCAGCGTCGGACAGAACCAAGAGACCCAGTACTTC.

The chain carries TRBV28 and TRBJ2-1; 8 bases align to TRBD2. Germline V gene lookup returns CDR1 MDHEN and CDR2 SYDVKM. This CDR3 spans 15 amino acids. V shed 4 bases, J shed 7 bases, and the junction held 9 bases outside the gene matches. The CDR3 nucleotides are TGTGCCAGCAGTTCCCTAGCGGGTTATGGGAATGAGCAGTTCTTC. As protein: CASSSLAGYGNEQFF.

This sequence joins TRBV6-5 and TRBJ1-4; unclear D gene. CDR1 MNHEY and CDR2 SVGAGI come from the germline V gene. The V and J ends lost 5 bases and 7 bases respectively, with 14 bases between them. The CDR3 runs 14 residues. In DNA form, the CDR3 reads TGTGCCAGCAGTACCCGAGGCCTGGGTGAAAAACTGTTTTTT. Translation gives CASSTRGLGEKLFF.